Below, 10 T cell receptor beta chains from the same sample are listed, as sequenced in a study of monozygotic twins with inflammatory bowel disease. TCRdb reprocessed the 5' RACE reads and reports one entry per CDR3 protein, with no DNA. This repertoire includes some 130,000 distinct CDR3 sequences. The source material was blood. Receptors originate from a human donor with ulcerative colitis or Crohn's disease, or a healthy co-twin of an affected twin (not recorded which).

CDR3 sequence: CASSYRGQETQYF. The chain couples TRBV13 to TRBJ2-5; checking the TCRdb D call of TRBD1 is not possible without DNA. Looked up from germline, CDR1 is PRHDT and CDR2 is FYEKMQ (reference sequence). The CDR3 extends over 13 amino acids.

The chain couples TRBV5-1 to TRBJ2-5. Germline-derived CDR1 and CDR2 are SGHRS and YFSETQ. The CDR3 extends over 13 amino acids. This CDR3 is CASSLGAQETQYF.

The CDR3 is CAVRFDSGMGDEQYF. This chain links TRBV10-3 with TRBJ2-7; TCRdb designates TRBD2, a call that cannot be tested without DNA. Germline CDR1 reads ENHRY; CDR2 reads SYGVKD. This CDR3 contains 15 residues.

This chain links TRBV6-4 with TRBJ2-7. CDR1 and CDR2 from the germline V gene are MRHNA and SNTAGT. CDR3 size: 11 residues. This CDR3 is CASAAPYEQYF.

The genes are TRBV12-3 or TRBV12-4 and TRBJ2-7; TCRdb designates TRBD1, a call that cannot be tested without DNA. CDR3 length: 14 residues. The chain's CDR3 is CASSFGTGGYEQYF.

The CDR3 is CAIRAGGPVTDTQYF. J is TRBJ2-3 and V is TRBV10-3; TCRdb designates TRBD2, a call that cannot be tested without DNA. Germline V lookup: CDR1 ENHRY, CDR2 SYGVKD. CDR3 length: 15 amino acids.

The chain is built from TRBV24-1 and TRBJ2-3; TCRdb proposes TRBD2, but this gene call is untestable without DNA. The CDR3 length is 17 residues. Germline V lookup: CDR1 KGHDR, CDR2 SFDVKD. The CDR3 loop is CATSDLSSGGHTDTQYF.

This chain connects TRBV7-2 to TRBJ2-1; TCRdb's assignment of TRBD2 cannot be checked, as there is no DNA. The CDR3 is 15 amino acids. The germline V gene has CDR1 SGHTA and CDR2 FQGNSA. The CDR3 region is CASSLVSGARDEQFF.

J is TRBJ2-1 and V is TRBV9; TCRdb lists TRBD2, though no DNA is available to test this call. This CDR3 comprises 15 residues. Looked up from germline, CDR1 is SGDLS and CDR2 is YYNGEE. The CDR3 loop is CASSVGDWSSYEQFF.

The CDR3 reads CASSSKTGLAGVGEQFF. This chain uses TRBV9 with TRBJ2-1; TCRdb proposes TRBD2, but this gene call is untestable without DNA. Germline V gene lookup returns CDR1 SGDLS and CDR2 YYNGEE. The CDR3 loop spans 17 amino acids.